The T cell receptor (beta chain) described here comes from a study of blood T cell repertoires in COVID-19. About the study: The analysed material was cDNA or gDNA that came from T cells, B-cell-depleted T cells, or PBMCs.

The Seattle patients, enrolled during active infection, were followed longitudinally. Germline V gene lookup returns CDR1 MDHEN and CDR2 SYDVKM. Trimming removed 5 bases at V and 6 bases at J, with 10 bases between. This CDR3 contains 12 residues. In the authors' methods: Amplified reference gene primers provided the basis for estimating nucleated cell counts. Sequencing used immunoSEQ multiplex PCR; TCRdb keeps in-frame clones, though not all of them. Clonal size and the V and J genes are those of that table, whereas D and trimming came from the DNA. This sample carries about 31,000 clones, 70% to 90% of them seen once, and the ten largest clones take under 8%.

The sequenced sample was peripheral blood. The V call is TRBV28, the J call TRBJ1-2; D is perhaps TRBD1 (5 bases). The TCR was taken from a man in his 60s with COVID-19, enrolled during active disease. The CDR3 spells CASSQGNDGYTF. The CDR3 DNA reads as TGTGCCAGCAGTCAGGGTAATGATGGCTACACCTTC.